This T cell receptor beta chain was found in a study of T cell responses to AZD1222 COVID-19 vaccine. Study background: Second doses that came at about 4 or about 12 weeks were put together.

TCRdb's table, derived via immunoSEQ multiplex PCR, lists solely in-frame clones and lacks some. The top ten clones hold about 4.4% of a sample with around 130,000 clones, 70% to 90% of them seen once. Remarks on this clone: Its antigen is currently unknown.

CDR1 is MDHEN, CDR2 SYDVKM, per germline. V lost 1 base and J 7 bases, leaving 4 bases between the germline ends. There are 11 residues in the CDR3. Findings and caveats of the study: Baseline serostatus was positive in only a handful of AZD1222 recipients.

V is TRBV28 and J is TRBJ1-1; D not certain. The clonotype comes from an adult in good health. Sequencing was performed on peripheral blood, taken on day 0 of AZD1222 vaccination. CDR3: CASSLSVEAFF. The CDR3 DNA sequence: TGTGCCAGCAGTTTATCCGTTGAAGCTTTCTTT.